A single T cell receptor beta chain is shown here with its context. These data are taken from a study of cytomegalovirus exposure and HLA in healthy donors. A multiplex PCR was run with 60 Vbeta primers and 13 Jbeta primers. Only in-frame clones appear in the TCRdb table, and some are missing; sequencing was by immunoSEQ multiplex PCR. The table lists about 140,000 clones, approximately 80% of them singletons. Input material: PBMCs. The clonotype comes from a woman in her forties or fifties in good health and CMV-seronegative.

The CDR3 DNA is TGTGCCACCAGCAGAGAGGGACAGGGGGGCCCCTACAATGAGCAGTTCTTC. Protein product: CATSREGQGGPYNEQFF. The chain recombines TRBV15 with TRBJ2-1; TRBD1 agrees at 11 bases. V was clipped by 0 bases and J by 2 bases; unmatched bases: 3. Per the germline V gene, CDR1 is LNHNV and CDR2 is YYDKDF (reference sequence). The CDR3 spans 17 residues.